The 3 T cell receptor beta chains below were found in one sample sequenced in a study of yellow fever vaccine responses in identical twins. From the RT-PCR reads, TCRdb called clonotypes with MiXCR, one entry per CDR3 protein. The sample yields about 2,100 distinct CDR3 sequences, roughly 76% seen once. Here the sequenced sample was T cells from blood (PBMCs), unsorted or a sorted subset (not recorded which), taken before or after yellow fever vaccination (not recorded which). These receptors originate from a woman aged 18 to 35 who received the yellow fever vaccine.

This chain connects TRBV20-1 to TRBJ2-5, with TRBD2 identical over 8 bases. With V trimmed by 2 bases and J by 2 bases, 4 bases remained unmatched. The CDR3 extends over 14 amino acids. The V gene's germline CDR1 is DFQATT and CDR2 SNEGSKA (reference sequence). The CDR3 DNA reads TGCAGTGCTAGACGGGAGGGCCTTCAAGAGACCCAGTACTTC. It translates to CSARREGLQETQYF.

J is TRBJ2-7 and V is TRBV4-1; possibly TRBD1 or TRBD2 for D (5 bases each). Germline values: CDR1 MGHRA, CDR2 YSYEKL. The CDR3 covers 14 residues. With 3 bases removed from V and 4 bases from J, the gap between germline ends came to 13 bases. CDR3 loop: CASSQNTREYEQYF. CDR3 in DNA: TGCGCCAGCAGCCAGAATACCAGGGAGTACGAGCAGTACTTC.

The chain uses TRBV11-1 and TRBJ2-2; D ambiguous. This CDR3 has 14 amino acids. V lost 3 bases and J 5 bases, leaving 10 bases between the germline ends. Germline V gene sequence: CDR1 SGHAT, CDR2 FQDESV (reference sequence). The CDR3 spells CASSLMVETGELFF. The CDR3 nucleotides read TGTGCCAGCAGCTTGATGGTTGAAACCGGGGAGCTGTTTTTT.